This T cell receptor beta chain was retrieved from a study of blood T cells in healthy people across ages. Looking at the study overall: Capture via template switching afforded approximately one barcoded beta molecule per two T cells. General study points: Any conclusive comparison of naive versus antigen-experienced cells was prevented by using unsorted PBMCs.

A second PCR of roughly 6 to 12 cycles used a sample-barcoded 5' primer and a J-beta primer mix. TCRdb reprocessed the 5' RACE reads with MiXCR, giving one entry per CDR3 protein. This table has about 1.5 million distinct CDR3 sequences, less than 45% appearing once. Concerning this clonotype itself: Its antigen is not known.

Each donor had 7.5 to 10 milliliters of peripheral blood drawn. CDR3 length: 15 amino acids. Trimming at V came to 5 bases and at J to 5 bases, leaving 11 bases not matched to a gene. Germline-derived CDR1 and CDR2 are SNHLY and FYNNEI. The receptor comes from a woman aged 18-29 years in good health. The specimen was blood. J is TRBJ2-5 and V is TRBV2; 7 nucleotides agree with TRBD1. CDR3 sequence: CASSSNTGVGETQYF. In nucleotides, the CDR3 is TGTGCCAGCAGTTCAAATACAGGGGTAGGGGAGACCCAGTACTTC.